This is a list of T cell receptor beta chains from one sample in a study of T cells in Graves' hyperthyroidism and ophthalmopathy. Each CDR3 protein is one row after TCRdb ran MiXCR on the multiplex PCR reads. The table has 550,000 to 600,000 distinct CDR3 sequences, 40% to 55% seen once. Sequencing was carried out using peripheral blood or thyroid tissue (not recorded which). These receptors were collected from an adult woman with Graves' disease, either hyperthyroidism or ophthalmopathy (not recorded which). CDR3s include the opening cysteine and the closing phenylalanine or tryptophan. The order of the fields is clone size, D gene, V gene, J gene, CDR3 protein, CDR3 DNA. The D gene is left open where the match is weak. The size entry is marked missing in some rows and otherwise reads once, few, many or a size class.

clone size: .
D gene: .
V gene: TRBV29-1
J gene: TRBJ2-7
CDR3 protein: CSLGWDSYEQYF
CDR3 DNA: TGCAGTCTTGGATGGGACTCCTACGAGCAGTACTTC

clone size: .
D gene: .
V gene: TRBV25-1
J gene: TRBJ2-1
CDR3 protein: CASSESGGRAGEQFF
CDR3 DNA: TGTGCCAGCAGTGAATCAGGAGGAAGGGCCGGTGAGCAGTTCTTC

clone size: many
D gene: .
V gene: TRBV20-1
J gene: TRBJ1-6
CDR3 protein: CSARGQASSYNSPLHF
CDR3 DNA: TGCAGTGCTAGGGGGCAGGCGAGCTCCTATAATTCACCCCTCCACTTT

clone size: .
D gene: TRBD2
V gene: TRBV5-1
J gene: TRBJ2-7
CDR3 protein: CASSSSGIPNPYEQYF
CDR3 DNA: TGCGCCAGCAGCTCTAGCGGGATCCCCAACCCCTACGAGCAGTACTTC

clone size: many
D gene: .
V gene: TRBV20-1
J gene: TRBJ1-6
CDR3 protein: CSALGEGDNSPLHF
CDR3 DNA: TGCAGTGCGCTCGGGGAGGGCGATAATTCACCCCTCCACTTT

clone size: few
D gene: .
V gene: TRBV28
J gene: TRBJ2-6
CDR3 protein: CASSPEADGANVLTF
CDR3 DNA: TGTGCCAGCAGTCCCGAGGCCGATGGGGCCAACGTCCTGACTTTC

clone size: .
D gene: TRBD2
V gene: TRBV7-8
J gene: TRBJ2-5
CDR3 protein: CASIGTSGGETQYF
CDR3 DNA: TGTGCCAGCATCGGGACTAGCGGGGGTGAGACCCAGTACTTC

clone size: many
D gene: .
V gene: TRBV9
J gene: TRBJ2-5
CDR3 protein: CASSVDGTETQYF
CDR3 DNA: TGTGCCAGCAGCGTAGACGGGACGGAGACCCAGTACTTC

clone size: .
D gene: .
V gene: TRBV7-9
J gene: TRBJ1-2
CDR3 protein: CASSLPTDSSGNTF
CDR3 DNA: TGTGCCAGCAGCTTGCCGACGGACAGCTCTGGAAACACCTTC

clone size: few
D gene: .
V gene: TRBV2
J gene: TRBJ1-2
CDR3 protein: CASSSRANYGYTF
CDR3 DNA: TGTGCCAGCAGTAGCAGAGCTAACTATGGCTACACCTTC

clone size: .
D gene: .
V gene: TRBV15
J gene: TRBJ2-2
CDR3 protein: CAPAGGTNTGELFF
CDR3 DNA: TGTGCCCCAGCTGGGGGGACGAACACCGGGGAGCTGTTTTTT

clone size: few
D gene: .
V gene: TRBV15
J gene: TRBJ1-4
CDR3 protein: CATSSQSWGDEKLFF
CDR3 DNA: TGTGCCACCAGCAGTCAGTCTTGGGGGGATGAAAAACTGTTTTTT

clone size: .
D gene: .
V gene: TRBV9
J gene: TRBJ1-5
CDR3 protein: CASSGSQHF
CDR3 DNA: TGTGCCAGCAGCGGATCCCAGCATTTT

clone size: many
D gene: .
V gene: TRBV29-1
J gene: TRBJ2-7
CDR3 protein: CSVVGPGGSSYEQYF
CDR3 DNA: TGCAGCGTTGTGGGCCCCGGGGGCAGCTCCTACGAGCAGTACTTC

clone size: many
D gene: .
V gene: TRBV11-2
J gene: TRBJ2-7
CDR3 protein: CASSLGYYEQYF
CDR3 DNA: TGTGCCAGCAGCTTAGGGTACTACGAGCAGTACTTC

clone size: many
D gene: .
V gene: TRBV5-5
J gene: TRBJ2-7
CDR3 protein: CASRRMGSYEQYF
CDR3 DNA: TGTGCCAGCAGACGAATGGGTTCCTACGAGCAGTACTTC

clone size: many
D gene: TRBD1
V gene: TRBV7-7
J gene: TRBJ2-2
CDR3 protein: CASSHARGHTGELFF
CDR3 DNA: TGTGCTAGCAGCCACGCAAGGGGGCATACCGGGGAGCTGTTTTTT

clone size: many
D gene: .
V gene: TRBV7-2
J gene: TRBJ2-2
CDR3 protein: CASSPRRAGTGELFF
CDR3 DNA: TGTGCCAGCAGCCCCCGCAGGGCGGGCACCGGGGAGCTGTTTTTT

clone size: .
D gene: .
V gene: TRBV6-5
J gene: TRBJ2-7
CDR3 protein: CASSYSRRGALYEQYF
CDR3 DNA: TGTGCCAGCAGTTACTCTCGCCGGGGGGCCCTCTACGAGCAGTACTTC

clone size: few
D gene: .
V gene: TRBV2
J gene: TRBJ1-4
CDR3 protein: CASSTGEKLFF
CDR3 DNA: TGTGCCAGCAGCACAGGGGAAAAACTGTTTTTT

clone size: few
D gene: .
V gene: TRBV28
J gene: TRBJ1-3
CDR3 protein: CASIPAHGNTIYF
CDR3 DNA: TGTGCCAGCATTCCAGCCCACGGAAACACCATATATTTT

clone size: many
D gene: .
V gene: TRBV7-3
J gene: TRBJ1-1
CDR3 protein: CASNLTSMNTEAFF
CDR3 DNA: TGTGCCAGCAACTTAACGTCGATGAACACTGAAGCTTTCTTT

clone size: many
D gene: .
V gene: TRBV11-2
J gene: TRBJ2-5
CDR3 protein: CASSFLIGRGLQETQYF
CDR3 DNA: TGTGCCAGCAGCTTTCTGATCGGACGGGGACTTCAAGAGACCCAGTACTTC

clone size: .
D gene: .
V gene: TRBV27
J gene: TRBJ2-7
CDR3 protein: CASSSFRRDFSYEQYF
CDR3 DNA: TGTGCCAGCAGTTCCTTTCGGCGGGATTTTTCCTACGAGCAGTACTTC

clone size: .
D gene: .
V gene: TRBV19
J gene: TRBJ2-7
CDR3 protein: CASSTDLSAGEQYF
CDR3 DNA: TGTGCCAGTAGTACGGACCTCTCAGCGGGTGAGCAGTACTTC

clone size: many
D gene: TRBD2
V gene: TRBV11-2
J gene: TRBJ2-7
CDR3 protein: CASSPSRGAYEQYF
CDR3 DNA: TGTGCCAGCAGCCCCTCTCGGGGGGCCTACGAGCAGTACTTC

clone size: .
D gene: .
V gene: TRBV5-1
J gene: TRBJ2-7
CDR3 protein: CASSGYSYNEQYF
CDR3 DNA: TGCGCCAGCAGCGGGTACTCCTACAACGAGCAGTACTTC

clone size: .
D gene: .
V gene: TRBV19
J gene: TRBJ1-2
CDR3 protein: CASSRGTDYGYTF
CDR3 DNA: TGTGCCAGTAGTAGGGGGACTGACTATGGCTACACCTTC

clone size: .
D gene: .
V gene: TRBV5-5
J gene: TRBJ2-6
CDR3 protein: CASSLAMGSGANVLTF
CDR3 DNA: TGTGCCAGCAGCTTGGCGATGGGCTCTGGGGCCAACGTCCTGACTTTC